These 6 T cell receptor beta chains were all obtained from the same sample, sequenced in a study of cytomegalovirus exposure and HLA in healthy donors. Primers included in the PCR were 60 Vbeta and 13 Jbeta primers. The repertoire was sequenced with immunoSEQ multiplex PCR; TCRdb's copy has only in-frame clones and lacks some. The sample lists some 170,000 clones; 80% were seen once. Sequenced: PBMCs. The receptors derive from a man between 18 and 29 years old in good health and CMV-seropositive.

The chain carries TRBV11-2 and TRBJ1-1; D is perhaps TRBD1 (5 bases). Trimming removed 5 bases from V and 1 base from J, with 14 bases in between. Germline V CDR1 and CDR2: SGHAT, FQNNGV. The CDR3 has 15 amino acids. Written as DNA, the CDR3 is TGTGCCAGCAGCGTTTCGCCAGGGCGGAACACTGAAGCTTTCTTT. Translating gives CASSVSPGRNTEAFF.

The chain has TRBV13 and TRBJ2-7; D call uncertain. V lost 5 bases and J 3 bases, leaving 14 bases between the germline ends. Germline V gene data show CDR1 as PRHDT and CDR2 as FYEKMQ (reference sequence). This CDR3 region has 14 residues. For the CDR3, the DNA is TGTGCCAGCAGCCCTCCATCTGTCAGCTACGAGCAGTACTTC. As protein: CASSPPSVSYEQYF.

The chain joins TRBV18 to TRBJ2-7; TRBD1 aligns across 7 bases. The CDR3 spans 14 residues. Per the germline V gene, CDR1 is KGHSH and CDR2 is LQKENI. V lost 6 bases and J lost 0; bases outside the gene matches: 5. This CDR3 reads CASSPAGGSYEQYF. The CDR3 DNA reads TGTGCCAGCTCTCCCGCAGGGGGCTCCTACGAGCAGTACTTC.

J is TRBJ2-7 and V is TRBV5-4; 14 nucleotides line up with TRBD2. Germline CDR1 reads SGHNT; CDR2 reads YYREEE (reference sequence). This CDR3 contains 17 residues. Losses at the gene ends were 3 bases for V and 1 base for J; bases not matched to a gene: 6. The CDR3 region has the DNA TGTGCCAGCAGCTCCGGGACTAGCGGGAGAATTTCCTACGAGCAGTACTTC. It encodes CASSSGTSGRISYEQYF.

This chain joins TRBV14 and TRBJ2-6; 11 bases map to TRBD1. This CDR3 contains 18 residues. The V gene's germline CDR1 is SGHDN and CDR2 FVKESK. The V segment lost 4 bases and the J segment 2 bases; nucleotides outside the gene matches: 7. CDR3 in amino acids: CASSLRWGQGAGANVLTF. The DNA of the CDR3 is TGTGCCAGCAGCCTCAGATGGGGACAGGGGGCTGGGGCCAACGTCCTGACTTTC.

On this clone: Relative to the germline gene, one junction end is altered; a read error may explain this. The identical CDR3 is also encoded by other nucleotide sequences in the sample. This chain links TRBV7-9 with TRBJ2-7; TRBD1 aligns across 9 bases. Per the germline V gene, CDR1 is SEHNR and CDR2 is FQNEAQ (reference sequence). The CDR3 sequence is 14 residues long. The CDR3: CASSLGQGHYEQYF. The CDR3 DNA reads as TGTGCCAGCAGCTTGGGACAGGGTCACTACGAGCAGTACTTT.